This T cell receptor beta chain was sequenced for a study of graft-versus-host responses after intestinal transplantation. For the study at large: Transplants given to recipients were multivisceral, liver-intestinal, or isolated intestinal. Recipients were all induced with anti-thymocyte globulin, then given tacrolimus and steroids for 3 to 4 years.

This clone was counted between two and nine times. Its antigen is unknown. CDR3 length equals 15 residues. The germline V gene encodes CDR1 LNHDA and CDR2 SQIVND (reference sequence). V shed 9 bases and J 5 bases; nucleotides not matched to a gene: 13. TCRdb's copy holds only in-frame clones and misses some; the assay was immunoSEQ multiplex PCR. The sample yields 75,000 to 100,000 clones, roughly 92% seen once. Study results and limitations: Circulating GvH clones peaking coincided with falling HvG clones soon after transplant. Elevated graft-versus-host to host-versus-graft clonal ratios in allografts were recorded for patients with graft-donor T cell macrochimerism.

The source of this sequence is a human donor who received an intestinal transplant. The material was unstimulated CD4+ T cells sorted from spleen or lymph node cells, obtained before intestinal transplant. This chain uses TRBV19 with TRBJ1-1; 9 nucleotides match TRBD1. This CDR3 reads CASVHRGRGWTEAFF. The CDR3 DNA reads as TGTGCCAGCGTCCACAGGGGGCGCGGATGGACTGAAGCTTTCTTT.